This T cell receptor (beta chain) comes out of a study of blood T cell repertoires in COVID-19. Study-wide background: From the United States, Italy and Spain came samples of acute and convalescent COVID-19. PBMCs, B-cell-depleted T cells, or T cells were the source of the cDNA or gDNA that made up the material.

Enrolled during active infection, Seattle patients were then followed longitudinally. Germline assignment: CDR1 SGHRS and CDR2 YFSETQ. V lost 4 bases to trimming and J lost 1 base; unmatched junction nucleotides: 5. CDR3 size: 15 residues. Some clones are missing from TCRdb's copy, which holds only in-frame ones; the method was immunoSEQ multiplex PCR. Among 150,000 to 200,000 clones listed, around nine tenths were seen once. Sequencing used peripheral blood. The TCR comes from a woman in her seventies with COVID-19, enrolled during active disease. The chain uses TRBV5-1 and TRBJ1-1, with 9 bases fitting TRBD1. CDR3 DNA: TGCGCCAGCAGCCTGATGGGACAGGGGAACACTGAAGCTTTCTTT. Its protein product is CASSLMGQGNTEAFF.